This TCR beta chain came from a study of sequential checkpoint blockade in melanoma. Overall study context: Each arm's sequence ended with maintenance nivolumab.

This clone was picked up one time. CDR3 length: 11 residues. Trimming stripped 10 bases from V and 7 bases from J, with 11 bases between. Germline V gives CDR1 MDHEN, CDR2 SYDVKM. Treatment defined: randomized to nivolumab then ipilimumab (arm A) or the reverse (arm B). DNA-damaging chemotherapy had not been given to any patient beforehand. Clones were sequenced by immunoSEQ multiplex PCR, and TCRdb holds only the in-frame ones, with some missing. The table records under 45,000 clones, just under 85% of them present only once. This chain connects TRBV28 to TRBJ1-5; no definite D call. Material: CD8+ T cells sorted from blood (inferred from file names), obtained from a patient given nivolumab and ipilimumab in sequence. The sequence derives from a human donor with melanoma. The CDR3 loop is CATSQSQPQHF. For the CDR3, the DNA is TGTGCCACCTCCCAAAGCCAGCCCCAGCATTTT. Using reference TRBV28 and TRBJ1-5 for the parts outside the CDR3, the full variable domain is DVKVTQSSRYLVKRTGEKVFLECVQDMDHENMFWYRQDPGLGLRLIYFSYDVKMKEKGDIPEGYSVSREKKERFSLILESASTNQTSMYLCATSQSQPQHFGDGTRLSIL.